The 23 T cell receptor beta chains below were found in one sample sequenced in a study of blood T cell repertoires in COVID-19. Repertoires were generated with immunoSEQ multiplex PCR, while TCRdb's copy carries only in-frame clones and drops some. Of 190,000 or so clones listed, 90% to 95% are singletons. The source material was peripheral blood. These TCRs come from a young man with COVID-19, enrolled during active disease.

The gene calls are TRBV19 and TRBJ2-1; 10 bases map to TRBD1. The CDR3 is made up of 14 amino acids. The trim removed 6 bases at V and 7 bases at J, leaving 6 bases unmatched. Looked up from germline, CDR1 is LNHDA and CDR2 is SQIVND (reference sequence). The CDR3 DNA reads TGTGCCAGTAGCCCCGGGACAGGGGATAATGAGCAGTTCTTC. It is translated as CASSPGTGDNEQFF.

The rearrangement links TRBV15 to TRBJ1-6, with 7 nucleotides matching TRBD1. Germline V gives CDR1 LNHNV, CDR2 YYDKDF (reference sequence). This CDR3 comprises 14 residues. Trimming removed 8 bases from V and 4 bases from J; junction bases left unmatched: 5. The CDR3, as DNA: TGTGCCACCGCGCCGGGACAGTATAATTCACCCCTCCACTTT. Translation: CATAPGQYNSPLHF.

This clone was picked up one time. The chain is built from TRBV4-1 and TRBJ2-5; TRBD2 matches 11 bases. Germline V CDR1 and CDR2: MGHRA, YSYEKL. The CDR3 is 17 residues long. Trimming cost V 0 bases and J 2 bases; bases outside gene matches: 5. In nucleotides, the CDR3 is TGCGCCAGCAGCCAAGATATGGCTAGCGGGGGGCAAGAGACCCAGTACTTC. Its protein is CASSQDMASGGQETQYF.

J is TRBJ1-2 and V is TRBV7-9, with D possibly being TRBD1 (6 bases). Trimming shortened V by 1 base and J by 0 bases, and 12 bases separated the two germline ends. Germline CDR1 SEHNR, CDR2 FQNEAQ (reference sequence). The CDR3 covers 16 residues. The CDR3 DNA reads as TGTGCCAGCAGCTTAGTTTTTGGACAGACTAACTATGGCTACACCTTC. Protein sequence: CASSLVFGQTNYGYTF.

The V and J genes are TRBV6-5 and TRBJ1-1; 8 bases are a match to TRBD1. Germline CDR1 MNHEY, CDR2 SVGAGI. Unmatched junction bases numbered 4, after V lost 5 bases and J lost 5 bases. This CDR3 is 13 amino acids long. CDR3 coding DNA: TGTGCCAGCAGTAAACAGGGGGGGACTGAAGCTTTCTTT. Translation: CASSKQGGTEAFF.

The rearrangement links TRBV5-1 to TRBJ1-6; a possible D gene is TRBD1 (5 bases). The germline CDR1 and CDR2 sequences are SGHRS and YFSETQ. Trimming left V 4 bases short and J 8 bases short, with 13 bases between. The CDR3 is made up of 14 amino acids. CDR3 protein: CASSQGDRDSPLHF. CDR3 in DNA: TGCGCCAGCAGCCAAGGGGATAGGGATTCACCCCTCCACTTT. Full variable domain (outside the CDR3, taken from reference TRBV5-1 and TRBJ1-6): KAGVTQTPRYLIKTRGQQVTLSCSPISGHRSVSWYQQTPGQGLQFLFEYFSETQRNKGNFPGRFSGRQFSNSRSEMNVSTLELGDSALYLCASSQGDRDSPLHFGNGTRLTVT.

The rearrangement uses TRBV10-2 and TRBJ2-1; 7 bases match TRBD2. V lost 4 bases, J lost 0 bases, and 6 bases stayed unmatched. Germline CDR1 and CDR2: WSHSY and SAAADI. The CDR3 spans 16 residues. The CDR3 sequence: CASSAARGSSYNEQFF. The CDR3 nucleotides are TGCGCCAGCAGTGCGGCGCGGGGGAGCTCCTACAATGAGCAGTTCTTC.

The chain has TRBV5-1 and TRBJ2-1, with 8 nucleotides matching TRBD2. CDR3 length: 15 amino acids. V was pared by 1 base and J by 4 bases, with 4 bases of the junction left unmatched. Germline CDR1 is SGHRS and CDR2 is YFSETQ. CDR3 region: CASSLQAGAYNEQFF. The CDR3 coding sequence is TGCGCCAGCAGCTTGCAAGCGGGGGCATACAATGAGCAGTTCTTC.

The genes are TRBV20-1 and TRBJ2-7; 11 nucleotides agree with TRBD1. The CDR3 runs to 11 residues. Germline assignment: CDR1 DFQATT and CDR2 SNEGSKA (reference sequence). CDR3 protein: CGGTGGYEQYF. In DNA form, the CDR3 reads TGCGGCGGGACAGGGGGTTACGAGCAGTACTTC.

V usage is TRBV4-1 and J usage is TRBJ1-1; D may be TRBD1 (5 bases). Germline V lookup: CDR1 MGHRA, CDR2 YSYEKL. The length of the CDR3 is 15 residues. The V end lost 2 bases, the J end lost 6 bases, and 16 bases lay between the germline ends. Here the CDR3 DNA reads TGCGCCAGCAGCCAACTAATCCAGGGTAGCCCTGAAGCTTTCTTT. It codes for CASSQLIQGSPEAFF.

The chain employs TRBV5-5 and TRBJ2-7, with a tentative D call TRBD1 (6 bases). The CDR3 is 14 residues long. V lost 0 bases and J lost 5, with 12 bases in between. CDR1 is SGHKS and CDR2 is YYEKEE in the germline V gene (reference sequence). The CDR3 sequence is CASSLVWGRDEQYF. In DNA form, the CDR3 reads TGTGCCAGCAGCTTGGTGTGGGGGCGTGACGAGCAGTACTTC.

The V gene is TRBV28, the J gene TRBJ1-4, with TRBD1 matching 8 bases. The CDR3 covers 14 residues. The V gene end was trimmed by 2 bases and the J gene end by 8 bases; junction bases not matched to a gene: 4. Germline values: CDR1 MDHEN, CDR2 SYDVKM. CDR3 bases: TGTGCCAGCAGTTTAGGACAGGGACCAGAAAAACTGTTTTTT. It specifies CASSLGQGPEKLFF.

The chain links TRBV5-4 to TRBJ2-2; a possible D gene is TRBD1 (5 bases). Between the trimmed V and J ends, which lost 6 bases and 6 bases, there was a span of 15 bases. Germline V gene data show CDR1 as SGHNT and CDR2 as YYREEE (reference sequence). The CDR3 is made up of 14 amino acids. The CDR3 region has the DNA TGTGCCAGCACCGGACACCCAGGTGCCGGGGAGCTGTTTTTT. Translated: CASTGHPGAGELFF.

The rearrangement joins TRBV9 to TRBJ2-7, with no clear D. CDR3 length: 13 amino acids. The ends were cut back, 4 bases at V and 0 bases at J, with 8 bases in the middle. Germline CDR1 and CDR2: SGDLS and YYNGEE. In DNA form, the CDR3 reads TGTGCCAGCAGCCCCACCAGCTCCTACGAGCAGTACTTC. Translating it yields CASSPTSSYEQYF.

CDR3 DNA sequence: TGTGCCAGCAGCCAAGCCCAGGGGGGCCTGTACGAGCAGTACTTC. It translates to CASSQAQGGLYEQYF. The chain combines TRBV3-1 (or the pseudogene TRBV3-2) with TRBJ2-7, with a possible D match to TRBD1 (7 bases). Trimming cost V 1 base and J 4 bases, with 14 bases left between them. This CDR3 is built from 15 residues. Germline V gene lookup returns CDR1 LGHDT and CDR2 YNNKEL (reference sequence).

The chain employs TRBV4-1 and TRBJ2-3; 8 bases are a match to TRBD2. CDR1 MGHRA and CDR2 YSYEKL come from the germline V gene. The V and J ends lost 1 base and 0 bases, in that order; junction bases with no gene match: 6. This CDR3 is built from 17 residues. The CDR3 DNA is TGCGCCAGCAGCCAAGTCCGGACTAGCTTTAGCACAGATACGCAGTATTTT. Translation gives CASSQVRTSFSTDTQYF.

The V and J genes are TRBV5-4 and TRBJ1-1, with D possibly being TRBD1 (5 bases). CDR3 length: 15 residues. The ends were cut back, 0 bases at V and 7 bases at J, with 16 bases in the middle. Looked up from germline, CDR1 is SGHNT and CDR2 is YYREEE (reference sequence). CDR3 amino acids: CASSLGLDGGLEAFF. The CDR3 region has the DNA TGTGCCAGCAGCTTGGGTCTGGACGGGGGTCTTGAAGCTTTCTTT.

The V and J genes are TRBV12-5 and TRBJ2-1; D may be TRBD1 (5 bases). V lost 2 bases to trimming and J lost 4 bases, with 12 bases between them. The germline V gene has CDR1 LGHNT and CDR2 FRNRAP. This CDR3 has 15 amino acids. The CDR3 reads CASGLRGRVYNEQFF. CDR3 DNA sequence: TGTGCTAGTGGTTTGAGGGGCCGGGTTTACAATGAGCAGTTCTTC. Supplemented by reference TRBV12-5 and TRBJ2-1, the full variable domain reads DARVTQTPRHKVTEMGQEVTMRCQPILGHNTVFWYRQTMMQGLELLAYFRNRAPLDDSGMPKDRFSAEMPDATLATLKIQPSEPRDSAVYFCASGLRGRVYNEQFFGPGTRLTVL.

The chain employs TRBV27 and TRBJ2-3, with D perhaps matching TRBD2 (6 bases). This CDR3 is 15 amino acids long. V lost 5 bases and J 0 bases, leaving 12 bases between the germline ends. The germline gives CDR1 MNHEY, CDR2 SMNVEV (reference sequence). The CDR3, as DNA: TGTGCCAGCAGTCCCCCGGACTACAGCACAGATACGCAGTATTTT. Its protein is CASSPPDYSTDTQYF.

The rearrangement uses TRBV25-1 and TRBJ1-5; 8 nucleotides align to TRBD1. The CDR3 sequence is 14 residues long. The trim removed 6 bases at V and 7 bases at J, leaving 8 bases unmatched. Germline assignment: CDR1 MGHDK and CDR2 SYGVNS. The CDR3 is CASSAGGAKQPQHF. Written as DNA, the CDR3 is TGTGCCAGCAGCGCAGGGGGCGCGAAACAGCCCCAGCATTTT.

V is TRBV6-5 and J is TRBJ1-2, with D uncertain. The CDR3 contains 13 residues. Germline V lookup: CDR1 MNHEY, CDR2 SVGAGI. V was trimmed by 11 bases and J by 8 bases, leaving 21 bases between them. The CDR3 spells CAGRPQEARGYTF. The CDR3 coding sequence is TGTGCCGGACGCCCTCAGGAGGCGCGAGGCTACACCTTC.

CDR3 region: CASSRAQGNYGYTF. The CDR3, as DNA: TGTGCCAGCAGTCGGGCACAGGGTAACTATGGCTACACCTTC. The chain uses TRBV6-6 and TRBJ1-2; weak D call: TRBD1 (6 bases). This CDR3 is built from 14 residues. The V and J ends lost 5 bases and 1 base respectively, with 11 bases between them. Per germline, CDR1 MNHNY and CDR2 SVGAGI (reference sequence).

The rearrangement joins TRBV27 to TRBJ2-5; 10 nucleotides agree with TRBD2. Germline CDR1 is MNHEY and CDR2 is SMNVEV (reference sequence). With 6 bases clipped from V and 0 bases from J, the junction kept 4 bases outside the gene matches. The CDR3 is made up of 15 amino acids. CDR3 sequence reads: CASRLAGAYQETQYF. The CDR3 bases are TGTGCCAGCAGGCTAGCGGGGGCGTACCAAGAGACCCAGTACTTC.